A selection of T cell receptor beta chains follows, all from one sample in a study of post-analysis software for immune sequencing data. TCRdb reanalysed the PCR reads using MiXCR and keeps one entry per CDR3 protein. The sample holds some 700,000 distinct CDR3 sequences; roughly three fifths are singletons and the top ten take roughly 12%. Input material: blood. These receptor sequences come from a girl under 10 years old with multiple sclerosis. Each CDR3 is given with its conserved first and last residue. The order of the fields is J gene, D gene, clone size, V gene, CDR3 protein, CDR3 DNA. A D gene is named only where the DNA matches it firmly. Rows may omit the clone size; those that give it use once, few, many or a size class.

j_gene: TRBJ2-7; d_gene: NA; abundance: NA; v_gene: TRBV27; CDR3aa: CASSLSSIRGYEQYF; CDR3nt: TGTGCCAGCAGTTTATCCAGTATCAGAGGTTACGAGCAGTACTTC
j_gene: TRBJ2-5; d_gene: NA; abundance: NA; v_gene: TRBV5-5; CDR3aa: CASSRQEETQYF; CDR3nt: TGTGCCAGCAGCCGACAGGAAGAGACCCAGTACTTC
j_gene: TRBJ2-7; d_gene: NA; abundance: NA; v_gene: TRBV7-9; CDR3aa: CAIKLGGAYEQYF; CDR3nt: TGTGCCATCAAACTGGGCGGAGCCTACGAGCAGTACTTC
j_gene: TRBJ2-5; d_gene: TRBD1; abundance: NA; v_gene: TRBV6-5; CDR3aa: CASSWTGGPGETQYF; CDR3nt: TGTGCCAGCAGTTGGACAGGGGGCCCTGGGGAGACCCAGTACTTC
j_gene: TRBJ2-3; d_gene: TRBD2; abundance: NA; v_gene: TRBV20-1; CDR3aa: CSASIAGVSDTQYF; CDR3nt: TGCAGTGCTAGTATCGCGGGAGTATCAGATACGCAGTATTTT
j_gene: TRBJ2-1; d_gene: NA; abundance: NA; v_gene: TRBV7-2; CDR3aa: CASSRATVVSDNEQFF; CDR3nt: TGTGCCAGCAGCCGCGCGACAGTGGTATCCGACAATGAGCAGTTCTTC
j_gene: TRBJ1-6; d_gene: NA; abundance: NA; v_gene: TRBV7-2; CDR3aa: CASSDYGGNSPLHF; CDR3nt: TGTGCCAGCAGCGACTACGGGGGTAATTCACCCCTCCACTTT
j_gene: TRBJ2-1; d_gene: TRBD2; abundance: few; v_gene: TRBV20-1; CDR3aa: CSARATGAGLEQFF; CDR3nt: TGCAGTGCTAGAGCAACCGGAGCGGGACTTGAGCAGTTCTTC
j_gene: TRBJ2-3; d_gene: NA; abundance: NA; v_gene: TRBV5-1; CDR3aa: CASSFQRGPTDTQYF; CDR3nt: TGCGCCAGCAGCTTTCAGAGGGGTCCCACAGATACGCAGTATTTT
j_gene: TRBJ1-1; d_gene: NA; abundance: NA; v_gene: TRBV7-2; CDR3aa: CASSLVRSTEAFF; CDR3nt: TGTGCCAGCAGCTTAGTTCGGAGCACTGAAGCTTTCTTT
j_gene: TRBJ2-1; d_gene: TRBD1; abundance: NA; v_gene: TRBV24-1; CDR3aa: CATSETGQGRYNEQFF; CDR3nt: TGTGCCACCAGTGAAACCGGACAGGGGAGATACAATGAGCAGTTCTTC
j_gene: TRBJ2-3; d_gene: NA; abundance: NA; v_gene: TRBV12-3/TRBV12-4; CDR3aa: CASSPLAAGAADTQYF; CDR3nt: TGTGCCAGCAGTCCTTTAGCCGCGGGGGCGGCAGATACGCAGTATTTT
j_gene: TRBJ1-2; d_gene: NA; abundance: NA; v_gene: TRBV15; CDR3aa: CATSRDLRRMEDYGYTF; CDR3nt: TGTGCCACCAGCCGGGACCTACGACGGATGGAGGACTATGGCTACACCTTC
j_gene: TRBJ2-5; d_gene: NA; abundance: NA; v_gene: TRBV24-1; CDR3aa: CATSGGSASYQETQYF; CDR3nt: TGTGCCACCAGCGGAGGCTCAGCTTCGTACCAAGAGACCCAGTACTTC
j_gene: TRBJ2-5; d_gene: TRBD2; abundance: NA; v_gene: TRBV4-2; CDR3aa: CASSQDRLAGGQETQYF; CDR3nt: TGTGCCAGCAGCCAAGATAGACTAGCGGGGGGCCAAGAGACCCAGTACTTC
j_gene: TRBJ2-1; d_gene: TRBD2; abundance: few; v_gene: TRBV7-3; CDR3aa: CASSSPAGDNEQFF; CDR3nt: TGTGCCAGCAGCTCCCCAGCGGGAGACAATGAGCAGTTCTTC
j_gene: TRBJ2-7; d_gene: NA; abundance: NA; v_gene: TRBV7-9; CDR3aa: CASSLLRDEQYF; CDR3nt: TGTGCCAGCAGCTTACTCCGGGACGAGCAGTACTTC
j_gene: TRBJ2-5; d_gene: NA; abundance: few; v_gene: TRBV7-6; CDR3aa: CASSFRQETQYF; CDR3nt: TGTGCCAGCAGCTTTCGGCAAGAGACCCAGTACTTC
j_gene: TRBJ2-3; d_gene: TRBD2; abundance: NA; v_gene: TRBV7-2; CDR3aa: CASSLALAGANTQYF; CDR3nt: TGTGCCAGCAGCTTAGCGCTCGCGGGAGCAAATACGCAGTATTTT
j_gene: TRBJ2-4; d_gene: NA; abundance: few; v_gene: TRBV2; CDR3aa: CASSVPNSRQYF; CDR3nt: TGTGCCAGCAGTGTACCCAACAGTCGGCAGTACTTC
j_gene: TRBJ2-5; d_gene: NA; abundance: NA; v_gene: TRBV6-2/TRBV6-3; CDR3aa: CASSSGGEAFQETQYF; CDR3nt: TGTGCCAGCAGTTCCGGGGGCGAAGCCTTCCAAGAGACCCAGTACTTC
j_gene: TRBJ2-5; d_gene: NA; abundance: NA; v_gene: TRBV5-6; CDR3aa: CASSFWLGETQYF; CDR3nt: TGTGCCAGCAGCTTCTGGTTAGGCGAGACCCAGTACTTC
j_gene: TRBJ2-5; d_gene: TRBD1; abundance: NA; v_gene: TRBV12-3/TRBV12-4; CDR3aa: CASSYTGAETQYF; CDR3nt: TGTGCCAGCAGCTATACAGGGGCTGAGACCCAGTACTTC
j_gene: TRBJ2-3; d_gene: TRBD2; abundance: NA; v_gene: TRBV4-2; CDR3aa: CASSQERSGGTDTQYF; CDR3nt: TGTGCCAGCAGCCAAGAGCGGAGCGGGGGCACAGATACGCAGTATTTT